These T cell receptor delta chains were read from a single sample in a study of Vδ1+ human thymocytes. TCRdb called clones from the multiplex PCR reads again using CATT. Of about 75,000 delta-chain clones listed, around 35% are singletons. Sequencing was performed on Vdelta1+ gamma-delta thymocytes from the thymus. Receptors were obtained from a boy under three years old who had congenital heart surgery. Both conserved end residues are part of each CDR3. Each record gives: CDR3 length, J gene, V gene, D gene, clone size, CDR3 protein, CDR3 DNA. A D gene is named only where the DNA matches it firmly. Clone size is not always given. Where it is, it says once, few, many or a class for expanded clones.

24,TRDJ1,TRDV1,NA,NA,CALGELMGPTGNLLVLGRGTKLIF,TGTGCTCTTGGGGAACTCATGGGCCCTACTGGGAATCTGCTAGTACTGGGTCGGGGGACGAAACTCATCTTT
18,TRDJ1,TRDV2,TRDD3,once,CASFLGDTDSRYTDKLIF,TGTGCCTCTTTTCTGGGGGATACGGACTCGCGGTACACCGATAAACTCATCTTT
19,TRDJ1,TRDV1,TRDD3,NA,CALGEALPQGIPYTDKLIF,TGTGCTCTTGGGGAAGCACTTCCCCAGGGGATACCGTACACCGATAAACTCATCTTT
13,TRDJ1,TRDV1,NA,NA,CALGEPNTDKLIF,TGTGCTCTTGGGGAACCGAACACCGATAAACTCATCTTT
19,TRDJ1,TRDV1,NA,few,CALGELLLGRNGECDKLIF,TGTGCTCTTGGGGAACTACTGCTGGGGCGAAACGGGGAGTGCGATAAACTCATCTTT
18,TRDJ1,TRDV1,TRDD3,NA,CALGELCRGIRVTDKLIF,TGTGCTCTTGGGGAACTATGCCGGGGGATACGCGTCACCGATAAACTCATCTTT
22,TRDJ1,TRDV1,NA,NA,CALGERLPYYHPSTEYTDKLIF,TGTGCTCTTGGGGAACGCCTTCCCTACTACCATCCTTCCACCGAGTACACCGATAAACTCATCTTT
18,TRDJ1,TRDV1,TRDD3,few,CALGELLRRGYATDKLIF,TGTGCTCTTGGGGAACTCCTTCGGAGGGGATACGCCACCGATAAACTCATCTTT
21,TRDJ1,TRDV1,TRDD3,once,CALGSSGLPPLYWGKTDKLIF,TGTGCTCTTGGGTCATCAGGCCTTCCTCCATTGTACTGGGGGAAAACCGATAAACTCATCTTT
15,TRDJ1,TRDV2,TRDD3,medium-sized,CACDTDGGSTDKLIF,TGTGCCTGTGACACCGATGGGGGATCCACCGATAAACTCATCTTT
23,TRDJ1,TRDV1,TRDD3,NA,CALGVRPSWGIREVEKHTDKLIF,TGTGCTCTTGGGGTCAGGCCTTCCTGGGGGATACGCGAGGTGGAGAAACACACCGATAAACTCATCTTT
17,TRDJ1,TRDV1,NA,NA,CAHRRSPSPGPTDKLIF,TGTGCTCATCGGAGATCCCCATCCCCGGGGCCCACCGATAAACTCATCTTT
11,TRDJ1,TRDV1,NA,NA,CALGMADKLIF,TGTGCTCTTGGGATGGCCGATAAACTCATCTTT
18,TRDJ1,TRDV1,TRDD3,once,CALGELSLLLGDPDKLIF,TGTGCTCTTGGGGAACTATCCCTACTACTGGGGGATCCCGATAAACTCATCTTT
24,TRDJ1,TRDV1,TRDD3,NA,CALGDPGQPFRRPTGGYSSDKLIF,TGTGCTCTTGGGGACCCAGGGCAGCCTTTCCGCCGTCCTACTGGGGGATACTCAAGCGATAAACTCATCTTT
18,TRDJ1,TRDV1,TRDD3,few,CALGECRRSGGYADKLIF,TGTGCTCTTGGGGAATGCCGGAGATCTGGGGGATACGCCGATAAACTCATCTTT
19,TRDJ1,TRDV1,TRDD2,NA,CALGELTFLSLGSPDKLIF,TGTGCTCTTGGGGAACTAACCTTCCTAAGCCTGGGGAGTCCCGATAAACTCATCTTT
18,TRDJ2,TRDV1,NA,few,CALGDTYFPPSLTAQLFF,TGTGCTCTTGGGGACACCTACTTCCCACCCAGTTTGACAGCACAACTCTTCTTT
20,TRDJ1,TRDV1,TRDD3,few,CALGERSTEDTLMYTDKLIF,TGTGCTCTTGGGGAAAGATCTACTGAGGATACGCTGATGTACACCGATAAACTCATCTTT
15,TRDJ1,TRDV1,NA,few,CALGTIHRDTDKLIF,TGTGCTCTTGGAACTATTCACCGGGACACCGATAAACTCATCTTT
18,TRDJ1,TRDV1,TRDD3,NA,CALWSNWGIRAYTDKLIF,TGTGCTCTTTGGTCGAACTGGGGGATACGGGCGTACACCGATAAACTCATCTTT
20,TRDJ1,TRDV1,TRDD3,NA,CALGEFPSQYWGILTDKLIF,TGTGCTCTTGGGGAATTCCCTTCCCAGTACTGGGGGATACTTACCGATAAACTCATCTTT
20,TRDJ1,TRDV1,TRDD3,few,CALGEAFLILGDTFADKLIF,TGTGCTCTTGGGGAGGCCTTCCTTATACTGGGGGATACTTTCGCCGATAAACTCATCTTT
22,TRDJ1,TRDV1,NA,few,CALGELGCNTPSGFGWTDKLIF,TGTGCTCTTGGGGAACTAGGTTGCAACACCCCCTCCGGATTTGGGTGGACCGATAAACTCATCTTT
12,TRDJ1,TRDV2,NA,NA,CACAWAGGKLIF,TGTGCCTGTGCCTGGGCTGGAGGTAAACTCATCTTT
24,TRDJ1,TRDV1,TRDD3,NA,CALGEPSNSPFYWGILKYTDKLIF,TGTGCTCTTGGGGAACCTTCCAATTCTCCTTTTTACTGGGGGATACTCAAGTACACCGATAAACTCATCTTT
22,TRDJ1,TRDV1,TRDD3,few,CALGELEIFRYWGIRYTDKLIF,TGTGCTCTCGGGGAACTAGAAATTTTCCGATACTGGGGGATACGGTACACCGATAAACTCATCTTT
24,TRDJ1,TRDV1,TRDD3,few,CALGESGPSSPPLLGDTTFDKLIF,TGTGCTCTTGGGGAATCAGGGCCCTCTTCTCCCCCTCTACTGGGGGATACTACATTCGATAAACTCATCTTT
20,TRDJ1,TRDV1,TRDD3,few,CALGEHPTIPYWGKADKLIF,TGTGCTCTTGGGGAACATCCCACAATACCCTACTGGGGGAAAGCCGATAAACTCATCTTT
22,TRDJ1,TRDV1,TRDD3,few,CALGEHQLRGGRTGGSTDKLIF,TGTGCTCTTGGGGAACATCAACTACGGGGGGGTCGTACTGGGGGATCAACCGATAAACTCATCTTT
24,TRDJ1,TRDV1,TRDD3,NA,CALGESPSRIFLLYWGMLDDKLIF,TGTGCTCTTGGGGAAAGTCCGTCCCGAATATTCCTGCTGTACTGGGGGATGCTGGACGATAAACTCATCTTT
18,TRDJ1,TRDV1,NA,few,CALGEHPTGGWEADKLIF,TGTGCTCTTGGGGAACATCCTACAGGGGGCTGGGAGGCCGATAAACTCATCTTT
21,TRDJ1,TRDV1,TRDD3,NA,CALGGLVSPPSWGMLTDKLIF,TGTGCTCTTGGGGGACTTGTTTCCCCGCCGAGCTGGGGGATGCTCACCGATAAACTCATCTTT